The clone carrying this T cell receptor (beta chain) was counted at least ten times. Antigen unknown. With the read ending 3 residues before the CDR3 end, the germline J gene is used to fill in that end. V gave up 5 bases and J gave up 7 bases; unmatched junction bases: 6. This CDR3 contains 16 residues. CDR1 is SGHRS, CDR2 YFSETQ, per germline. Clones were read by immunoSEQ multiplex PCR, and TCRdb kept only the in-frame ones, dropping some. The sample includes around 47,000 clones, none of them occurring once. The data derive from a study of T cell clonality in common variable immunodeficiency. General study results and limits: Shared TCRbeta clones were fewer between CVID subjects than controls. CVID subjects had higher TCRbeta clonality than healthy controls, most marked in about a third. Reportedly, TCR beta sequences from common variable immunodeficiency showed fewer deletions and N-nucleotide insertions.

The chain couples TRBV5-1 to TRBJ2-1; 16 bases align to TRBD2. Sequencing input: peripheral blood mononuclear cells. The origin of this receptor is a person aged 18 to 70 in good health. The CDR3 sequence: CASRGGTSGRENEQFF. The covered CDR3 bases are TGCGCCAGCAGAGGGGGGACTAGCGGGAGGGAGAATGAG. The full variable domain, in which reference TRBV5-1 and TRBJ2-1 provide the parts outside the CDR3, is KAGVTQTPRYLIKTRGQQVTLSCSPISGHRSVSWYQQTPGQGLQFLFEYFSETQRNKGNFPGRFSGRQFSNSRSEMNVSTLELGDSALYLCASRGGTSGRENEQFFGPGTRLTVL.